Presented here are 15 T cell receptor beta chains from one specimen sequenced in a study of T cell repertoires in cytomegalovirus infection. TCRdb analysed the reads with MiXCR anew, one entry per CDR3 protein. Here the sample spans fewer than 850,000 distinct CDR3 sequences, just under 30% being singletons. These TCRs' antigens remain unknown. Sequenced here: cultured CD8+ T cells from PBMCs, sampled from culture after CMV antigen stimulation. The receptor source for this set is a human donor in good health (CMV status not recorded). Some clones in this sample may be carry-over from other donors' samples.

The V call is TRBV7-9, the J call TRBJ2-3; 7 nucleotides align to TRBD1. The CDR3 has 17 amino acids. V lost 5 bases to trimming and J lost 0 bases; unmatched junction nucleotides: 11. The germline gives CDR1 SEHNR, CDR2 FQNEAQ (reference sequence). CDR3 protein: CASSLRQGEPSTDTQYF. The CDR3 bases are TGTGCCAGCAGCCTGAGACAGGGAGAACCTAGCACAGATACGCAGTATTTT.

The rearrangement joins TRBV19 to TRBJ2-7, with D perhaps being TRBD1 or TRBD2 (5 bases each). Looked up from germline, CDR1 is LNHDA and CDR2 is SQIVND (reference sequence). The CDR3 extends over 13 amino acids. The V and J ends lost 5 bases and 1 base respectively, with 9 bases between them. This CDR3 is CASSSGASYEQYV. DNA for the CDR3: TGTGCCAGTAGTTCCGGGGCATCCTACGAGCAGTACGTC.

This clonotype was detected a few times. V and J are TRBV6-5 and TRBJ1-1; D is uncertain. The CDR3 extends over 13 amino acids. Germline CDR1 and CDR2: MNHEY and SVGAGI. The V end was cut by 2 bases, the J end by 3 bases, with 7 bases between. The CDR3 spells CASSYGAYTEAFF. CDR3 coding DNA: TGTGCCAGCAGTTACGGAGCTTACACTGAAGCTTTCTTT.

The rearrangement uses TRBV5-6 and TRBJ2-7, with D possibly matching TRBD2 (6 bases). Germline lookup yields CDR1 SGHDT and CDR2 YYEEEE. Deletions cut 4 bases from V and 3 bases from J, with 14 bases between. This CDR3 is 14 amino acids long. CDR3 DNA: TGTGCCAGCAGCGGCGGACTATACAACTACGAGCAGTACTTC. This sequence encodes CASSGGLYNYEQYF.

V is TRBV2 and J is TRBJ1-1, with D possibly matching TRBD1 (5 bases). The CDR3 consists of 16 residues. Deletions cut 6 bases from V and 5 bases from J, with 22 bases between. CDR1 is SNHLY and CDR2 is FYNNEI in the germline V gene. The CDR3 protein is CASSKGWVGGTTEAFF. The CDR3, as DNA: TGTGCCAGCAGCAAAGGGTGGGTTGGGGGTACGACTGAAGCTTTCTTT.

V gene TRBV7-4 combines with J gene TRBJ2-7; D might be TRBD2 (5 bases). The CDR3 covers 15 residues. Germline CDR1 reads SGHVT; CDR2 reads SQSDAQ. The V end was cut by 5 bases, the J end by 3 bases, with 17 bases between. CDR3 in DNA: TGTGCCAGCAGCCCCCTGGGCGGGTTTGGCTACGAGCAGTACTTC. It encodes CASSPLGGFGYEQYF.

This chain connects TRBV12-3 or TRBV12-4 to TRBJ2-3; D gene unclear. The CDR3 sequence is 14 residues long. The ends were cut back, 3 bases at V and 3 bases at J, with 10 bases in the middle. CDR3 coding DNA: TGTGCCAGCAGTTTTACGGGTACGACAGATACGCAGTATTTT. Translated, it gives CASSFTGTTDTQYF.

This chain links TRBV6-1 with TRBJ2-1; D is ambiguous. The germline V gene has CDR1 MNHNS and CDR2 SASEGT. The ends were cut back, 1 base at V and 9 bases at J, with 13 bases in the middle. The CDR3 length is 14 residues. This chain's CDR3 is CASSEEEHRSEQFF. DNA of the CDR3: TGTGCCAGCAGTGAAGAAGAACACCGCAGTGAGCAGTTCTTC.

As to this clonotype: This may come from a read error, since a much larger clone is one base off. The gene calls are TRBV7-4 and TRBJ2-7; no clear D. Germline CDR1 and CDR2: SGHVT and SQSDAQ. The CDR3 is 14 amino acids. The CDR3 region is CTSRPGSGVHEQYF. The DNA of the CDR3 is TGTACCAGCAGGCCAGGATCAGGTGTCCACGAGCAGTACTTC.

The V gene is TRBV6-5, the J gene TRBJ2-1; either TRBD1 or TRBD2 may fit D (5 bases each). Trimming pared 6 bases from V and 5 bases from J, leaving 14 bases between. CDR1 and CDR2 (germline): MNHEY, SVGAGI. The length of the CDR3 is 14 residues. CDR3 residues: CASREDISDNEQFF. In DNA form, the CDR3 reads TGTGCCAGCAGGGAGGACATTTCGGACAATGAGCAGTTCTTC.

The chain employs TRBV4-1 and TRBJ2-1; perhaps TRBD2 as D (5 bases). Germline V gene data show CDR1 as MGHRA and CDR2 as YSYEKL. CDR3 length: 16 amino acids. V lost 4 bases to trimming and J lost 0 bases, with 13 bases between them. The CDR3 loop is CASSLLTTRSYNEQFF. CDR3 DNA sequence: TGCGCCAGCAGCCTCCTGACTACACGCTCCTACAATGAGCAGTTCTTC.

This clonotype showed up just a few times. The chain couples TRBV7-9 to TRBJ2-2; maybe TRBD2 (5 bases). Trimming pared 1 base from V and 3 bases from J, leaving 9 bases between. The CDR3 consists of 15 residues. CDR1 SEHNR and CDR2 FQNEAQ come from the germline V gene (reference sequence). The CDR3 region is CASSLVAGYTGELFF. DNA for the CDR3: TGTGCCAGCAGCTTAGTGGCGGGTTACACCGGGGAGCTGTTTTTT.

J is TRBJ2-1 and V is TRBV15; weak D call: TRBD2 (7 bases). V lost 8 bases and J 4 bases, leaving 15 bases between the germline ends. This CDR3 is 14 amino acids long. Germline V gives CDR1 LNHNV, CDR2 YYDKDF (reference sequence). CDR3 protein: CATRGGGGYNEQFF. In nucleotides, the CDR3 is TGTGCCACCCGGGGCGGGGGCGGTTACAATGAGCAGTTCTTC.

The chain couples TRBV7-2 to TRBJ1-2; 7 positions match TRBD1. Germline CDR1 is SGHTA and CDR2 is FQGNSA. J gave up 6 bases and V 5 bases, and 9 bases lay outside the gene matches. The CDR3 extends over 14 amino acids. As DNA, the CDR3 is TGTGCCAGCAGCGGGGTAACAGGGGACCATGGCTACACCTTC. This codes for CASSGVTGDHGYTF.

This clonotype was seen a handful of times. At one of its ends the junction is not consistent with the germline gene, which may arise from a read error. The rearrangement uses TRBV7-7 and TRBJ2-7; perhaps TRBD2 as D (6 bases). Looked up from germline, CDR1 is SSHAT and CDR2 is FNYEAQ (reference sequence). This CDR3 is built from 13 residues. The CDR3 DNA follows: TGTGCTAGCAGCCTCGGATGGGGGGACGAGCAGTACTTC. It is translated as CASSLGWGDEQYF.